This T cell receptor (beta chain) was sequenced for a study of blood T cell repertoires in COVID-19. Study-level background: T cells, B-cell-depleted T cells, or PBMCs supplied cDNA or gDNA.

Study processing details: Quantification of nucleated cells was approximated via reference gene primer amplification. TCRdb's copy holds only in-frame clones and misses some; the assay was immunoSEQ multiplex PCR. V and J calls and clone size are as listed in that table; D and trimming were resolved from the DNA. The top ten clones hold around 30% of a sample with under 250,000 clones, over 80% of them seen once. CDR3 length: 14 residues. Deletions cut 3 bases from V and 7 bases from J, with 15 bases between. Germline loops: CDR1 MNHEY, CDR2 SVGEGT. The chain employs TRBV6-2 or TRBV6-3 and TRBJ1-1; D might be TRBD1 (6 bases). This receptor was taken from a middle-aged man with acute or convalescent COVID-19. The sequencing sample was made of peripheral blood. The CDR3: CASSYSGTTIEAFF. In nucleotides, the CDR3 is TGTGCCAGCAGTTATTCCGGGACAACTATTGAAGCTTTCTTT.